A selection of T cell receptor beta chains follows, all from one sample in a study of blood T cells in healthy people across ages. In TCRdb, the 5' RACE reads were re-called with MiXCR into one record per CDR3 protein. The sample has about 640,000 distinct CDR3 sequences, under 65% seen once. The sample consisted of blood. These receptors all stem from a man in his 60s in good health. Each CDR3 is given with its conserved first and last residue. The listing skips clone size in some rows; elsewhere it reads once, few, many or a size class.

V gene	J gene	clone size	CDR3 protein
TRBV11-2	TRBJ2-5	-	CASSLDSFWETQYF
TRBV5-5	TRBJ2-7	few	CASSMTLAGSYEQYF
TRBV5-1	TRBJ2-7	-	CASSLEVGSYEQYF
TRBV7-9	TRBJ2-5	-	CASSLAAGHQETQYF
TRBV6-1	TRBJ1-2	-	CASSEASGQAGYGYTF
TRBV7-9	TRBJ2-5	few	CASSLRQKETQYF
TRBV10-3	TRBJ2-1	-	CALRGSPYNEQFF
TRBV20-1	TRBJ2-5	few	CSARANRLAGGPETQYF
TRBV6-5	TRBJ2-7	few	CASSYALSKSSQYF
TRBV27	TRBJ2-3	many	CASSPFAGGRDTQYF
TRBV20-1	-	-	CSARSLAGGKYEQYF
TRBV10-3	TRBJ2-7	few	CAISPQSGQAEQYF
TRBV20-1	TRBJ2-5	-	CSACLTSGGPQETQYF
TRBV4-1	TRBJ2-4	-	CASSQGQGLAKNIQYF
TRBV15	TRBJ2-7	-	CATSRDWLSSYEQYF
TRBV6-2/TRBV6-3	TRBJ2-5	few	CASSIPGQGKETQYF
TRBV5-1	TRBJ2-7	-	CASREVSGGEQYF
TRBV5-1	TRBJ2-1	-	CASNGLAGGPSYEQFF
TRBV7-2	TRBJ1-2	few	CASSPHQPGGPYGYTF
TRBV20-1	TRBJ1-2	-	CSARPHSQGYTF
TRBV7-9	TRBJ2-1	few	CASSPRTSGPYNEQFF
TRBV7-2	TRBJ2-1	-	CASSLFTSGSYEQFF
TRBV15	TRBJ1-4	-	CATSRDRGGARSNEKLFF
TRBV14	TRBJ2-2	-	CASSQAAGVAGELFF
TRBV29-1	TRBJ1-2	-	CSVGGGQGYTF
TRBV3-1	TRBJ2-5	-	CASSQDAGGNQETQYF
TRBV21-1	TRBJ2-7	-	CASERVGTGSSYEQYF
TRBV7-9	TRBJ1-2	many	CASSLGTGGYYGYTF